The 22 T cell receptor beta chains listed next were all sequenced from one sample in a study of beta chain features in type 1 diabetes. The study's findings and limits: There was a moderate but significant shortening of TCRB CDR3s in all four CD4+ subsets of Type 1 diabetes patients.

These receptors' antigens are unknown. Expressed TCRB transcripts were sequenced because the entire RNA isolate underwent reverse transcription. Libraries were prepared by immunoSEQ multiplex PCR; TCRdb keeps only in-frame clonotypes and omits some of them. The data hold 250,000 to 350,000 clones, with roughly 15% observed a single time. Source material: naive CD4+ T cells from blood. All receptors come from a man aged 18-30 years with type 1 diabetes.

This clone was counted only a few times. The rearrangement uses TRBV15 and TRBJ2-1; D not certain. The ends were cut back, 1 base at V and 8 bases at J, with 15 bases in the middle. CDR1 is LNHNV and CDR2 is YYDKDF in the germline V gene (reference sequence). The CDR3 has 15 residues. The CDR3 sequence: CATSRVLPALDEQFF. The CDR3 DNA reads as TGTGCCACCAGCAGAGTACTGCCCGCGTTGGATGAGCAGTTCTTC.

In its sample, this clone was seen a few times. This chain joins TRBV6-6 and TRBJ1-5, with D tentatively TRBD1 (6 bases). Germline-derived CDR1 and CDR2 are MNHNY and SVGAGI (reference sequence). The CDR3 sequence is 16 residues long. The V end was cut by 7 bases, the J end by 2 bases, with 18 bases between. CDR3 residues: CASKGQGIGGNQPQHF. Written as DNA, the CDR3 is TGTGCCAGCAAAGGGCAGGGGATAGGGGGCAATCAGCCCCAGCATTTT.

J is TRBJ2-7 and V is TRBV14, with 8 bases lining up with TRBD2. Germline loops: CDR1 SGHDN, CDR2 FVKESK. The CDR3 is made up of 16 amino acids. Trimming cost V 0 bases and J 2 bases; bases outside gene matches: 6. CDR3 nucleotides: TGTGCCAGCAGCCAAGATCTTGCCGGGAGGGCCTACGAGCAGTACTTC. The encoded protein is CASSQDLAGRAYEQYF. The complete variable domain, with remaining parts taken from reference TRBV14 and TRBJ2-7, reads EAGVTQFPSHSVIEKGQTVTLRCDPISGHDNLYWYRRVMGKEIKFLLHFVKESKQDESGMPNNRFLAERTGGTYSTLKVQPAELEDSGVYFCASSQDLAGRAYEQYFGPGTRLTVT.

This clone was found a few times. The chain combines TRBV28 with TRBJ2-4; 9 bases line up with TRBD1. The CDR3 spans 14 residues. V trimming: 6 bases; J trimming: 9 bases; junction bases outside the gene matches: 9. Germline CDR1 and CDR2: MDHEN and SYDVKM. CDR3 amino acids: CASRPPGQGGIQYF. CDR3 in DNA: TGTGCCAGCAGACCCCCGGGACAGGGAGGCATTCAGTACTTC.

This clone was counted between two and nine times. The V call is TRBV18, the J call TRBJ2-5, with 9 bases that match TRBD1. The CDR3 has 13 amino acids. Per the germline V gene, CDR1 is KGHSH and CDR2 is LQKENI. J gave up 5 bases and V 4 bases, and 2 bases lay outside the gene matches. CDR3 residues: CASSQDRGETQYF. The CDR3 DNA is TGTGCCAGCTCACAGGACAGGGGTGAGACCCAGTACTTC.

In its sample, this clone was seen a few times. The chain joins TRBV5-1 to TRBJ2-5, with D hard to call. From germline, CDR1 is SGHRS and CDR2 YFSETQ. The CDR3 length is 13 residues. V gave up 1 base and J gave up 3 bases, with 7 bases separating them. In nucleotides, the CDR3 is TGCGCCAGCAGCTTGTATCAGAAAGAGACCCAGTACTTC. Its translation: CASSLYQKETQYF.

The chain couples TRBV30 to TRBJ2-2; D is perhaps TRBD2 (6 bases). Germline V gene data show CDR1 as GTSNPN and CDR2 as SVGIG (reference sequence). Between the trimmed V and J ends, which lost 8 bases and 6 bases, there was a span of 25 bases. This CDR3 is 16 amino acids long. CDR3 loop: CAHSPVPGVRAGELFF. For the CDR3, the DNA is TGTGCCCATTCCCCTGTCCCGGGGGTAAGAGCCGGGGAGCTGTTTTTT.

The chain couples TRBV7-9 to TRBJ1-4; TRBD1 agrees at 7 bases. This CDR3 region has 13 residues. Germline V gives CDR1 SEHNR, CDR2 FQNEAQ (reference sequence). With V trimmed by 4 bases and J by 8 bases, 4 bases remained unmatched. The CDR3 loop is CASSSQGDEKLFF. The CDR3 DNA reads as TGTGCCAGCAGCTCGCAGGGGGACGAAAAACTGTTTTTT.

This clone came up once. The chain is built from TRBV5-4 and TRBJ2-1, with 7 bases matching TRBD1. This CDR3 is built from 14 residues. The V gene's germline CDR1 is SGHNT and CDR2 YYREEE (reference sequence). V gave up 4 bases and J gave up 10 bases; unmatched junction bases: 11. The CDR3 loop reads CASSQDYEQGEQFF. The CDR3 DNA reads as TGTGCCAGCAGCCAAGATTATGAACAGGGGGAGCAGTTCTTC.

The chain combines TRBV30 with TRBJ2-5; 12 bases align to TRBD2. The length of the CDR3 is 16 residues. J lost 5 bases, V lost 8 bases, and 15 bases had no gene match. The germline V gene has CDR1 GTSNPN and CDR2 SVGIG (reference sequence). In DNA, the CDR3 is TGTGCCACGACTAGCGGGAGCGCCGGGTGGGGTGAGACCCAGTACTTC. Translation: CATTSGSAGWGETQYF.

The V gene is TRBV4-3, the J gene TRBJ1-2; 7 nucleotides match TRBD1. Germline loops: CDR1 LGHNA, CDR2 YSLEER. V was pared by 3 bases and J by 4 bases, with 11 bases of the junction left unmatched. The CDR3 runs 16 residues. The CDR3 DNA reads TGCGCCAGCAGCCATTACCCGAGACAGGGAGGCTATGGCTACACCTTC. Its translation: CASSHYPRQGGYGYTF.

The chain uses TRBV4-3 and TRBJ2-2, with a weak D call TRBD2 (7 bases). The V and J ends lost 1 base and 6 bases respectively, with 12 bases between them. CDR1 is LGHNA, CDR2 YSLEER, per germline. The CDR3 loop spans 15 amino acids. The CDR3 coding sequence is TGCGCCAGCAGCCAAGGGGGGGGGCTATCCGGGGAGCTGTTTTTT. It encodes CASSQGGGLSGELFF.

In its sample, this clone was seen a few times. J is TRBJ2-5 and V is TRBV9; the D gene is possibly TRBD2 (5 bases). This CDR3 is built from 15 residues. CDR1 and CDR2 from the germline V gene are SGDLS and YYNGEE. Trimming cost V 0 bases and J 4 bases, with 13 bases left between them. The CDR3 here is CASSVGGLEGETQYF. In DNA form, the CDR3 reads TGTGCCAGCAGCGTAGGGGGTCTCGAGGGAGAGACCCAGTACTTC.

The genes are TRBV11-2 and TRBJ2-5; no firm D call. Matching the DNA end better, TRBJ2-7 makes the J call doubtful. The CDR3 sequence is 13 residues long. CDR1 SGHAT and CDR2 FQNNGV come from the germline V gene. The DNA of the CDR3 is TGTGCCAGCAGCTTAGAACCCCTGTACGAGCAGTACTTC. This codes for CASSLEPLYEQYF.

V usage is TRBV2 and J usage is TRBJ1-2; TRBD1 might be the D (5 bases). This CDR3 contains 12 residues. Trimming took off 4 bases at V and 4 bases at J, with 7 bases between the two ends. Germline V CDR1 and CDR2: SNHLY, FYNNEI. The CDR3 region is CASSADSYGYTF. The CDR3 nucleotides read TGTGCCAGCAGTGCAGACAGCTATGGCTACACCTTC.

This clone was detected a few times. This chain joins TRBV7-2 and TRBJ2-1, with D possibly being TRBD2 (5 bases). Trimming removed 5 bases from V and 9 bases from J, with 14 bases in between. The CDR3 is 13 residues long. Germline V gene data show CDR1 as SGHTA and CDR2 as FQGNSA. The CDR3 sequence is CASSPGSWVEQFF. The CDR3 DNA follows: TGTGCCAGCAGCCCGGGGTCGTGGGTTGAGCAGTTCTTC.

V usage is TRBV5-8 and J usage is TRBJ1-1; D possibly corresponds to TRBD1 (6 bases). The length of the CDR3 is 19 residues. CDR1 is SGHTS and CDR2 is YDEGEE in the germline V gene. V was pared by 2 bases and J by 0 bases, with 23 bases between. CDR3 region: CASSFGLTGIGGMNTEAFF. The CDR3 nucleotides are TGTGCCAGCAGCTTCGGACTGACAGGAATCGGGGGGATGAACACTGAAGCTTTCTTT.

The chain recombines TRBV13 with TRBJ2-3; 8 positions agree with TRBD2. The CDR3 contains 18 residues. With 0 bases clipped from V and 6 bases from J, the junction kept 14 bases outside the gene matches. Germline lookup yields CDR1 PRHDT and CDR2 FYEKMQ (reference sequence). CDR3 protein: CASSLGGLAGRFQDTQYF. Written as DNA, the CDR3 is TGTGCCAGCAGCTTAGGAGGTTTAGCGGGAAGGTTTCAGGATACGCAGTATTTT.

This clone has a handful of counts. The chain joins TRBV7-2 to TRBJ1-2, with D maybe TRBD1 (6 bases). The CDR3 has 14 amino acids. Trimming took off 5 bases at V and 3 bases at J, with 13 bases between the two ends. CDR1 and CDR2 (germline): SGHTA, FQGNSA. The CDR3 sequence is CASSPKTGDYGYTF. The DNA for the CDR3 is TGTGCCAGCAGCCCGAAGACAGGAGACTATGGCTACACCTTC.

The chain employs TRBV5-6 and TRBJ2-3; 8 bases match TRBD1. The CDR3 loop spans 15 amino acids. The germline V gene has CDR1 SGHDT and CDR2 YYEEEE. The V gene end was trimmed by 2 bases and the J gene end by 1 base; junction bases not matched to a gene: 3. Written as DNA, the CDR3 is TGTGCCAGCAGCTTACTGGGACAGGGCACAGATACGCAGTATTTT. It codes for CASSLLGQGTDTQYF.

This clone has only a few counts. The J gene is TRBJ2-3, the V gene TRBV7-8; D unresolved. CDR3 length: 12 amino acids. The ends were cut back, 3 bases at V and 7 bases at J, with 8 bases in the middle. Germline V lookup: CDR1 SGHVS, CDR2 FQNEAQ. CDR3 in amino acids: CASSFQTHTQYF. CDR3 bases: TGTGCCAGCAGCTTCCAGACACATACGCAGTATTTT. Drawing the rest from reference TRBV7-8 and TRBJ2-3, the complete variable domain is GAGVSQSPRYKVAKRGQDVALRCDPISGHVSLFWYQQALGQGPEFLTYFQNEAQLDKSGLPSDRFFAERPEGSVSTLKIQRTQQEDSAVYLCASSFQTHTQYFGPGTRLTVL.

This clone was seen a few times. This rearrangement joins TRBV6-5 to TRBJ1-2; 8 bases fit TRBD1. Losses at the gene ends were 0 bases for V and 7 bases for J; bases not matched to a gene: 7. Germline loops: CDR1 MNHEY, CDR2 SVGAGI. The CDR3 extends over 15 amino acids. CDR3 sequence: CASSYSSQGAGGYTF. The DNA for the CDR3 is TGTGCCAGCAGTTACTCGTCGCAGGGGGCTGGTGGCTACACCTTC.